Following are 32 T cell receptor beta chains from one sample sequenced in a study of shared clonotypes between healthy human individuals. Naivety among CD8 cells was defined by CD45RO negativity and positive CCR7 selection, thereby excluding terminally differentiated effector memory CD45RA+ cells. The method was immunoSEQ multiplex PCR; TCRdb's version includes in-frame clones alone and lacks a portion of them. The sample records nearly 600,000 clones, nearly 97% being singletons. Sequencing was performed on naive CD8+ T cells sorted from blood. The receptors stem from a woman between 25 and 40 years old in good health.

The CDR3 spells CASSALTGPEELFF. DNA of the CDR3: TGTGCCAGCAGCGCTTTGACAGGTCCGGAGGAACTGTTTTTT. The J gene is TRBJ1-4, the V gene TRBV9, with D possibly matching TRBD1 (6 bases). Trimming took 3 bases from V and 12 from J, leaving 18 bases between them. CDR3 length equals 14 residues. In germline, CDR1 is SGDLS, CDR2 YYNGEE.

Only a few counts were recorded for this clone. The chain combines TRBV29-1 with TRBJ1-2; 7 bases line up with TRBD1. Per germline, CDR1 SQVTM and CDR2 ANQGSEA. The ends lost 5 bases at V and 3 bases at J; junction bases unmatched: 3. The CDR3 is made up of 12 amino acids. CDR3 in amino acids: CSVQGEDYGYTF. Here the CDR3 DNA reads TGCAGCGTTCAGGGGGAGGACTATGGCTACACCTTC. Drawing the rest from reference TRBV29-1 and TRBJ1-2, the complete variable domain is SAVISQKPSRDICQRGTSLTIQCQVDSQVTMMFWYRQQPGQSLTLIATANQGSEATYESGFVIDKFPISRPNLTFSTLTVSNMSPEDSSIYLCSVQGEDYGYTFGSGTRLTVV.

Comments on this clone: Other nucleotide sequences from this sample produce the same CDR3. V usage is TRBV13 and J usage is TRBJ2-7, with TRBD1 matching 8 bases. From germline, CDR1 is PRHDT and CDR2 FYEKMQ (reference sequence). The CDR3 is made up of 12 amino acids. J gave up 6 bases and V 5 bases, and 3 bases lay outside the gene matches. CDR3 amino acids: CASSPGTGEQYF. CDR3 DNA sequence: TGTGCCAGCAGCCCGGGGACAGGCGAGCAGTACTTC.

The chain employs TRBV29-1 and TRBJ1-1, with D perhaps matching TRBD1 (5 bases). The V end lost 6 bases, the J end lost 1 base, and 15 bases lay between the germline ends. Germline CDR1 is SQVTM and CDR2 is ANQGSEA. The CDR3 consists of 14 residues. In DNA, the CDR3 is TGCAGCGTCCGGGACGTCGAGGGGAACACTGAAGCTTTCTTT. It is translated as CSVRDVEGNTEAFF.

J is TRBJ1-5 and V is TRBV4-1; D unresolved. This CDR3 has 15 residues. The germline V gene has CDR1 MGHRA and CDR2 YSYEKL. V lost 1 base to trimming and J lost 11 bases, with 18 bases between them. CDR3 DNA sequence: TGCGCCAGCAGCCAAGTGTCGGAGAGACCCGCGTCCCAGCATTTT. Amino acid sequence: CASSQVSERPASQHF.

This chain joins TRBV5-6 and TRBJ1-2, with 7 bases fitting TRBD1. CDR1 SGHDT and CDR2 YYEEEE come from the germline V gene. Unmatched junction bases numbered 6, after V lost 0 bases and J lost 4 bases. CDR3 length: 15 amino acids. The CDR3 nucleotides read TGTGCCAGCAGCTTGGGGCAGGGGGTTTCCTATGGCTACACCTTC. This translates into CASSLGQGVSYGYTF.

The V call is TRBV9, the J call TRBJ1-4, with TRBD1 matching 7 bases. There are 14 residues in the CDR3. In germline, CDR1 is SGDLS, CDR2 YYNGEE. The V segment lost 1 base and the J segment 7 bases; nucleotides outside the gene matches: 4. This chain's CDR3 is CASSVWDSGEKLFF. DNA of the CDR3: TGTGCCAGCAGCGTATGGGACAGCGGTGAAAAACTGTTTTTT. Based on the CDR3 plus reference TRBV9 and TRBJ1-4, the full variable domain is DSGVTQTPKHLITATGQRVTLRCSPRSGDLSVYWYQQSLDQGLQFLIQYYNGEERAKGNILERFSAQQFPDLHSELNLSSLELGDSALYFCASSVWDSGEKLFFGSGTQLSVL.

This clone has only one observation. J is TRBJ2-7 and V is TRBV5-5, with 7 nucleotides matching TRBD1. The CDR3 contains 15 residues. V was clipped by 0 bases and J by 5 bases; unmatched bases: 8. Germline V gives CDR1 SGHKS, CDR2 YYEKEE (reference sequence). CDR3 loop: CASSLARQGGDEQYF. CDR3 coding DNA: TGTGCCAGCAGCTTGGCTCGACAGGGTGGAGACGAGCAGTACTTC.

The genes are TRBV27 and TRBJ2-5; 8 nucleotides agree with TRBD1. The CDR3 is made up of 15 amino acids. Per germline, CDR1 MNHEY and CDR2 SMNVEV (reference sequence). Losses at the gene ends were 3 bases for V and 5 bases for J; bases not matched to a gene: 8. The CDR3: CASSFLQGGQETQYF. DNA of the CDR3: TGTGCCAGCAGTTTTTTACAGGGGGGTCAGGAGACCCAGTACTTC.

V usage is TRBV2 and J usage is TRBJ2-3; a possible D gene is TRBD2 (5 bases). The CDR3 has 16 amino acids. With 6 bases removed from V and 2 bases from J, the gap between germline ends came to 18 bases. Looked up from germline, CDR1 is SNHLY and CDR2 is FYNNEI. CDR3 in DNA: TGTGCCAGCAGCTCCATCCTGGCGGGCCACACAGATACGCAGTATTTT. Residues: CASSSILAGHTDTQYF.

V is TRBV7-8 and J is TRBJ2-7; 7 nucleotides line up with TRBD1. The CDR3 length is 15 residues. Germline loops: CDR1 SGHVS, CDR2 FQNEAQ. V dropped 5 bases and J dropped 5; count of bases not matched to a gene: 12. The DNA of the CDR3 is TGTGCCAGCAGCGTAAAGGGGGCGTTAAGAAACGAGCAGTACTTC. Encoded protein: CASSVKGALRNEQYF.

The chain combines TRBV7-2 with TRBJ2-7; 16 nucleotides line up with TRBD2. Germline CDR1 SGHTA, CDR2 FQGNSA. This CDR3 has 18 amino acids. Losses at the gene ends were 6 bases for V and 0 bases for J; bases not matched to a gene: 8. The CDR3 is CASSPGLAGGLYSYEQYF. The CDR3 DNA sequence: TGTGCCAGCAGTCCGGGACTAGCGGGAGGGCTATACTCCTACGAGCAGTACTTC.

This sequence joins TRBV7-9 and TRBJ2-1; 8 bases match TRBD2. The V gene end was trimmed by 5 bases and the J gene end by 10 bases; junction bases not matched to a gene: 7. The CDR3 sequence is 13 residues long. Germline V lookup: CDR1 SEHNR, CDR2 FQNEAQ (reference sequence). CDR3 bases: TGTGCCAGCAGCCCCGCACCGGGGGGGGAGCAGTTCTTC. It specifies CASSPAPGGEQFF.

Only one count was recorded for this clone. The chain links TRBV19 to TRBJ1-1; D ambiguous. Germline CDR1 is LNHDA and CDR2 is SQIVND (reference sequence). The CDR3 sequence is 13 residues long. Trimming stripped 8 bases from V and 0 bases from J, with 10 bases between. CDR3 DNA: TGTGCCAGTCAGAGAGGAATGAACACTGAAGCTTTCTTT. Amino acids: CASQRGMNTEAFF.

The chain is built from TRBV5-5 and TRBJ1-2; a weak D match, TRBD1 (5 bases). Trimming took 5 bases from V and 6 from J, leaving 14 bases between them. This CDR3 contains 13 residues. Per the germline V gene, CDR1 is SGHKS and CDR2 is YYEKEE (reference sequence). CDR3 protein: CASSAGDWDGYTF. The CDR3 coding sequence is TGTGCCAGCAGTGCCGGGGACTGGGATGGCTACACCTTC.

Here the CDR3 reads CASSFNRAHEQYF. Here the CDR3 DNA reads TGTGCCAGCAGCTTCAACAGGGCCCACGAGCAGTACTTC. V usage is TRBV5-4 and J usage is TRBJ2-7; weak D call: TRBD1 (6 bases). From germline, CDR1 is SGHNT and CDR2 YYREEE (reference sequence). Between the trimmed V and J ends, which lost 2 bases and 5 bases, there was a span of 11 bases. The CDR3 covers 13 residues.

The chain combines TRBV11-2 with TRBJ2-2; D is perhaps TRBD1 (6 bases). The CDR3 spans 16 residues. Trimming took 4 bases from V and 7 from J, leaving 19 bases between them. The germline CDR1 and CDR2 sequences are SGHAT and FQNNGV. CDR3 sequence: CASSSTTGNGFGELFF. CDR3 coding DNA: TGTGCCAGCAGCTCGACTACAGGGAACGGGTTCGGGGAGCTGTTTTTT.

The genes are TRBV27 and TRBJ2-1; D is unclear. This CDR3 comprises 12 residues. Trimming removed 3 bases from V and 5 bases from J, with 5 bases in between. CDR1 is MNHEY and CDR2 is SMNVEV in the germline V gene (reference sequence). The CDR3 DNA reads TGTGCCAGCAGTTTTAGGAACAATGAGCAGTTCTTC. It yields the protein CASSFRNNEQFF.

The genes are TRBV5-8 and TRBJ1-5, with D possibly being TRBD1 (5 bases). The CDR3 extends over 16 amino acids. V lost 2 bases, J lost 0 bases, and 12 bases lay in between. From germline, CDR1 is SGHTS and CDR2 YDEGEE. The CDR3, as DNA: TGTGCCAGCAGCTTACGACAGAAATATAGCAATCAGCCCCAGCATTTT. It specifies CASSLRQKYSNQPQHF. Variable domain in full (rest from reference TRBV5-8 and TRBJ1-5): EAGVTQSPTHLIKTRGQQATLRCSPISGHTSVYWYQQALGLGLQFLLWYDEGEERNRGNFPPRFSGRQFPNYSSELNVNALELEDSALYLCASSLRQKYSNQPQHFGDGTRLSIL.

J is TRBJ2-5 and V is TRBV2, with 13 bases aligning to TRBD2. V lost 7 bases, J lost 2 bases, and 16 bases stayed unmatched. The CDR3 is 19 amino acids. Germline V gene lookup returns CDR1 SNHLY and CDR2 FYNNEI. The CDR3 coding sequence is TGTGCCAGCACTGGGGGGACTAGCGGGAACATCAGAACTCAAGAGACCCAGTACTTC. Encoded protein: CASTGGTSGNIRTQETQYF. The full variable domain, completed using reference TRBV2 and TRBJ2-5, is EPEVTQTPSHQVTQMGQEVILRCVPISNHLYFYWYRQILGQKVEFLVSFYNNEISEKSEIFDDQFSVERPDGSNFTLKIRSTKLEDSAMYFCASTGGTSGNIRTQETQYFGPGTRLLVL.

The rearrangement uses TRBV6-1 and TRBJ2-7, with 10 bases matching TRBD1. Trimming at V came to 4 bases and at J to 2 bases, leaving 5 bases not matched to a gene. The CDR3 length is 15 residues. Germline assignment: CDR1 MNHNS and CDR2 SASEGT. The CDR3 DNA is TGTGCCAGCAGTGTCGCCGGGACAGGGGCCTACGAGCAGTACTTC. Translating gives CASSVAGTGAYEQYF.

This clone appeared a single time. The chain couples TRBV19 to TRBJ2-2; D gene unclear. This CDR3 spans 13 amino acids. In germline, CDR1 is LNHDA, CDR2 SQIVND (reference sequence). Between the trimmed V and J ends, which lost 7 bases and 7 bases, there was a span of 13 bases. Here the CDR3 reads CASTYTNVGELFF. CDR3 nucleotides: TGTGCCAGTACCTACACTAATGTCGGGGAGCTGTTTTTT. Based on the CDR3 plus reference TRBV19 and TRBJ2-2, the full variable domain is DGGITQSPKYLFRKEGQNVTLSCEQNLNHDAMYWYRQDPGQGLRLIYYSQIVNDFQKGDIAEGYSVSREKKESFPLTVTSAQKNPTAFYLCASTYTNVGELFFGEGSRLTVL.

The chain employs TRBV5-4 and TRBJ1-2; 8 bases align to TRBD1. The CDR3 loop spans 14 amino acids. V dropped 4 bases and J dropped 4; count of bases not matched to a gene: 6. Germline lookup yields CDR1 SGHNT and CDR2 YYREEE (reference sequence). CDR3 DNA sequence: TGTGCCAGCAGCGGTGGGACAGGAATCTATGGCTACACCTTC. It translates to CASSGGTGIYGYTF.

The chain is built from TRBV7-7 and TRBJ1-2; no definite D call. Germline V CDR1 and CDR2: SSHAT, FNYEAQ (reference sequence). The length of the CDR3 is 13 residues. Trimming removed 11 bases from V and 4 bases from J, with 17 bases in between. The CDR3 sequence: CAVRMAPPYGYTF. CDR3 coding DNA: TGTGCCGTTCGAATGGCCCCCCCCTATGGCTACACCTTC.

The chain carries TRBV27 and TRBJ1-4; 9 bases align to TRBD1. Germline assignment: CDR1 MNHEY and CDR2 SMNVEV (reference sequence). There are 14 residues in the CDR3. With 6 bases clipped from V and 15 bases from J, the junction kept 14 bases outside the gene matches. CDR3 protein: CASSVGQGLGGVFF. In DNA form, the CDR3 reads TGTGCCAGCAGCGTCGGACAGGGGCTAGGAGGAGTGTTTTTT.

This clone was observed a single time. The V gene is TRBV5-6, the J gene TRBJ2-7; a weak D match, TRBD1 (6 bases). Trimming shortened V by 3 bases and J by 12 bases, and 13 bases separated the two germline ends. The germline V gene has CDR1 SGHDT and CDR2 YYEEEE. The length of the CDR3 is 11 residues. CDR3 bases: TGTGCCAGCAGCTCCGGGACACGGCTGTACTTC. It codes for CASSSGTRLYF.

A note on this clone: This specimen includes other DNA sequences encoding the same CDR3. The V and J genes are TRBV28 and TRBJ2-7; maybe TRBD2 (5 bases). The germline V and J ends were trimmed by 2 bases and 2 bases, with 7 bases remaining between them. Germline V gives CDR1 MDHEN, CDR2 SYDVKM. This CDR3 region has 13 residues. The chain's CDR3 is CASSLAGTYEQYF. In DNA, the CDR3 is TGTGCCAGCAGTTTAGCCGGGACCTACGAGCAGTACTTC. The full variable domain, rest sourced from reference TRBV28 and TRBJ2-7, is DVKVTQSSRYLVKRTGEKVFLECVQDMDHENMFWYRQDPGLGLRLIYFSYDVKMKEKGDIPEGYSVSREKKERFSLILESASTNQTSMYLCASSLAGTYEQYFGPGTRLTVT.

The CDR3 here is CASSHTVASQETQYF. In DNA form, the CDR3 reads TGTGCCAGCAGTCATACGGTAGCGTCCCAAGAGACCCAGTACTTC. This chain uses TRBV28 with TRBJ2-5; D may be TRBD2 (5 bases). The V end was cut by 5 bases, the J end by 1 base, with 14 bases between. Per the germline V gene, CDR1 is MDHEN and CDR2 is SYDVKM. The CDR3 covers 15 residues.

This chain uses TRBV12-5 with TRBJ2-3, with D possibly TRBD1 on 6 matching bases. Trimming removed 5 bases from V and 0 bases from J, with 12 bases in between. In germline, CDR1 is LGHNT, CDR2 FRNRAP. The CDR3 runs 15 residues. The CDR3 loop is CASGPGQSSTDTQYF. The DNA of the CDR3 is TGTGCTAGTGGTCCCGGACAGTCTAGCACAGATACGCAGTATTTT.

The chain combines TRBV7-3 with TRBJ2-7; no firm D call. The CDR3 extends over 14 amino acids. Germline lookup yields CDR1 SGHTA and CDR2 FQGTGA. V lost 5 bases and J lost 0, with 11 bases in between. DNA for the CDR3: TGTGCCAGCAGCCCCTCCCCGGGCTCCTACGAGCAGTACTTC. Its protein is CASSPSPGSYEQYF.

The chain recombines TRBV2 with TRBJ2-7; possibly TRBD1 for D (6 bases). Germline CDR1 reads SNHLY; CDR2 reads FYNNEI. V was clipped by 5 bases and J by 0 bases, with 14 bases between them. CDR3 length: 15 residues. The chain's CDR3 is CASSRSTGNSYEQYF. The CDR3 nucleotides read TGTGCCAGCAGTCGTTCGACAGGAAACTCCTACGAGCAGTACTTC.

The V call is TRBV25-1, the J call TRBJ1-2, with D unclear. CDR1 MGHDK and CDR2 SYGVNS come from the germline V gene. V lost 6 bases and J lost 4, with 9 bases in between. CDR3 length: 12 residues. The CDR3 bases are TGTGCCAGCAGGGACGGTCTCTATGGCTACACCTTC. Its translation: CASRDGLYGYTF.